Listed here are 19 T cell receptor beta chains from one sample, sequenced in a study of response to subunit inactivated influenza vaccine. Each CDR3 protein gets one entry after TCRdb re-called the RT-PCR reads with MiXCR. The table includes roughly 570,000 distinct CDR3 sequences, around 13% detected once. The source was PBMCs from blood, collected 11 to 12 days after vaccination. Receptors were obtained from a middle-aged man who received an inactivated influenza vaccine.

V gene TRBV9 combines with J gene TRBJ2-5; D is ambiguous. The V gene's germline CDR1 is SGDLS and CDR2 YYNGEE. This CDR3 is 13 amino acids long. The V gene lost 0 bases and the J gene lost 2 bases, with 5 bases spanning the gap. This CDR3 reads CASSVAPQETQYF. CDR3 sequence (DNA): TGTGCCAGCAGCGTAGCCCCGCAAGAGACCCAGTACTTC.

The V call is TRBV27, the J call TRBJ2-7; 7 positions match TRBD2. The CDR3 is 14 residues long. Germline V gene lookup returns CDR1 MNHEY and CDR2 SMNVEV (reference sequence). V was clipped by 11 bases and J by 2 bases; unmatched bases: 12. The CDR3 here is CAGGRAPLPYEQYF. CDR3 coding DNA: TGTGCCGGTGGGAGGGCCCCTTTACCCTACGAGCAGTACTTC.

Ten or more counts support this clonotype. This rearrangement joins TRBV27 to TRBJ1-6, with 10 bases matching TRBD1. After removal of 7 bases from V and 13 bases from J, the junction contained 10 bases not matched to a gene. Germline values: CDR1 MNHEY, CDR2 SMNVEV (reference sequence). The CDR3 extends over 14 amino acids. Here the CDR3 reads CASTRQGAAYPLHF. The CDR3 region has the DNA TGTGCCAGCACCCGACAGGGGGCAGCTTATCCCCTCCACTTT.

The chain is built from TRBV7-9 and TRBJ2-1; 9 bases align to TRBD2. Germline V gene sequence: CDR1 SEHNR, CDR2 FQNEAQ (reference sequence). The CDR3 extends over 16 amino acids. Trimming took 1 base from V and 3 from J; bases not matched to a gene: 4. For the CDR3, the DNA is TGTGCCAGCAGCTTAGGGCTAGCGGGGTTCTACAATGAGCAGTTCTTC. Translation gives CASSLGLAGFYNEQFF.

V and J are TRBV5-6 and TRBJ1-1; TRBD1 is a possible D gene (5 bases). Germline V CDR1 and CDR2: SGHDT, YYEEEE. CDR3 size: 15 residues. V lost 6 bases and J lost 0, with 15 bases in between. The CDR3 bases are TGTGCCAGCAACGGCAATGCAGGGCTGAACACTGAAGCTTTCTTT. Residues: CASNGNAGLNTEAFF. The full variable domain, rest sourced from reference TRBV5-6 and TRBJ1-1, is DAGVTQSPTHLIKTRGQQVTLRCSPKSGHDTVSWYQQALGQGPQFIFQYYEEEERQRGNFPDRFSGHQFPNYSSELNVNALLLGDSALYLCASNGNAGLNTEAFFGQGTRLTVV.

This clonotype was observed a few times. V and J are TRBV19 and TRBJ2-7, with D perhaps TRBD1 (5 bases). Germline assignment: CDR1 LNHDA and CDR2 SQIVND (reference sequence). The CDR3 extends over 15 amino acids. Trimming pared 3 bases from V and 1 base from J, leaving 13 bases between. This CDR3 is CASSIAAGWSYEQYF. The CDR3 region has the DNA TGTGCCAGTAGTATTGCTGCAGGGTGGTCCTACGAGCAGTACTTC.

This clonotype was recorded a few times. The chain combines TRBV11-2 with TRBJ2-2; a weak D match, TRBD2 (5 bases). Germline V gene lookup returns CDR1 SGHAT and CDR2 FQNNGV. Trimming took off 2 bases at V and 3 bases at J, with 19 bases between the two ends. The CDR3 sequence is 18 residues long. CDR3 amino acids: CASSLFGWAEEDTGELFF. The DNA for the CDR3 is TGTGCCAGCAGCTTATTTGGCTGGGCCGAGGAGGACACCGGGGAGCTGTTTTTT.

The chain uses TRBV6-5 and TRBJ2-7; 7 positions agree with TRBD1. After removal of 0 bases from V and 5 bases from J, the junction contained 16 bases not matched to a gene. The CDR3 runs 18 residues. Per germline, CDR1 MNHEY and CDR2 SVGAGI. CDR3 nucleotide sequence: TGTGCCAGCAGTTACTCCTTGGCAGGGGGATCAGTCCTGGACGAGCAGTACTTC. Encoded protein: CASSYSLAGGSVLDEQYF.

The rearrangement uses TRBV11-1 and TRBJ2-3, with 14 bases lining up with TRBD2. With V trimmed by 5 bases and J by 4 bases, 11 bases remained unmatched. The CDR3 consists of 18 residues. From germline, CDR1 is SGHAT and CDR2 FQDESV (reference sequence). This CDR3 reads CASSGFGTSGGKADTQYF. The DNA for the CDR3 is TGTGCCAGCAGCGGATTTGGGACTAGCGGGGGAAAAGCAGATACGCAGTATTTT.

In its sample, this clonotype was seen a few times. CDR3 nucleotides: TGCAGCGTTGTGGGGGCCTACGAGCAGTACTTC. This encodes CSVVGAYEQYF. The rearrangement links TRBV29-1 to TRBJ2-7; D may be TRBD1 or TRBD2 (5 bases each). The V gene lost 4 bases and the J gene lost 2 bases, with 6 bases spanning the gap. CDR3 length equals 11 residues. Germline V gene lookup returns CDR1 SQVTM and CDR2 ANQGSEA.

This clonotype was counted at least ten times. The chain joins TRBV5-1 to TRBJ2-7; D is ambiguous. The germline gives CDR1 SGHRS, CDR2 YFSETQ. The germline V and J ends were trimmed by 6 bases and 3 bases, with 16 bases remaining between them. The CDR3 length is 14 residues. The CDR3 is CASKPRGESYEQYF. The CDR3 coding sequence is TGCGCCAGCAAACCGCGCGGTGAAAGCTACGAGCAGTACTTC.

This clonotype was seen more than once but under ten times. The chain couples TRBV20-1 to TRBJ2-1; no clear D. Trimming shortened V by 6 bases and J by 0 bases, and 6 bases separated the two germline ends. Germline loops: CDR1 DFQATT, CDR2 SNEGSKA (reference sequence). The CDR3 contains 12 residues. CDR3 sequence reads: CSAASSYNEQFF. The CDR3 nucleotides read TGCAGTGCGGCGAGCTCCTACAATGAGCAGTTCTTC.

Only a few counts were recorded for this clonotype. The genes are TRBV11-2 and TRBJ2-7; D remains ambiguous. This CDR3 is built from 15 residues. V was shortened by 5 bases and J by 5 bases, with 19 bases between the two germline ends. CDR1 is SGHAT and CDR2 is FQNNGV in the germline V gene. The CDR3 bases are TGTGCCAGCAGCCAACCTCCCCCGGGCACCCACGAGCAGTACTTC. This codes for CASSQPPPGTHEQYF.

This clonotype was seen at least ten times. This chain connects TRBV4-1 to TRBJ2-7; weak D call: TRBD2 (5 bases). Trimming took off 4 bases at V and 3 bases at J, with 13 bases between the two ends. Germline loops: CDR1 MGHRA, CDR2 YSYEKL. This CDR3 region has 14 residues. The CDR3 here is CASSPESGIYEQYF. The CDR3 DNA sequence: TGCGCCAGCAGCCCTGAATCCGGGATCTACGAGCAGTACTTC.

This clonotype was counted at least ten times. This sequence joins TRBV27 and TRBJ2-3, with TRBD2 identical over 9 bases. The V gene's germline CDR1 is MNHEY and CDR2 SMNVEV (reference sequence). The CDR3 runs to 16 residues. The ends lost 1 base at V and 6 bases at J; junction bases unmatched: 8. Here the CDR3 reads CASSLLVSGGRDTQYF. CDR3 bases: TGTGCCAGCAGTTTATTAGTTAGCGGGGGACGGGATACGCAGTATTTT.

The chain joins TRBV7-2 to TRBJ2-6, with TRBD1 matching over 7 bases. This CDR3 contains 17 residues. Germline values: CDR1 SGHTA, CDR2 FQGNSA. The junction had 7 bases not matched to a gene; V was cut back by 5 bases and J by 0 bases. The CDR3 coding sequence is TGTGCCAGCAGCCCCGGACAGGCTTACTCTGGGGCCAACGTCCTGACTTTC. This codes for CASSPGQAYSGANVLTF.

This clonotype was picked up many times. This sequence joins TRBV11-2 and TRBJ2-1; D not certain. V was cut by 4 bases and J by 2 bases, with 21 bases left in between. From germline, CDR1 is SGHAT and CDR2 FQNNGV. CDR3 length: 18 amino acids. For the CDR3, the DNA is TGTGCCAGCAGCTCTCCTTACGGCGCGGCAAACACCTACAATGAGCAGTTCTTC. Its protein product is CASSSPYGAANTYNEQFF. The variable domain in full, completed from reference TRBV11-2 and TRBJ2-1, reads EAGVAQSPRYKIIEKRQSVAFWCNPISGHATLYWYQQILGQGPKLLIQFQNNGVVDDSQLPKDRFSAERLKGVDSTLKIQPAKLEDSAVYLCASSSPYGAANTYNEQFFGPGTRLTVL.

The chain couples TRBV7-2 to TRBJ2-2; 13 bases align to TRBD2. The CDR3 has 17 amino acids. Germline-derived CDR1 and CDR2 are SGHTA and FQGNSA. V lost 0 bases and J lost 7; bases outside the gene matches: 5. The CDR3 protein is CASSLAGLAGRNGELFF. DNA of the CDR3: TGTGCCAGCAGCTTAGCGGGACTAGCGGGGCGCAACGGGGAGCTGTTTTTT.

The CDR3 here is CASSPRTVNQPQHF. The CDR3 coding sequence is TGTGCCAGTAGTCCCAGGACAGTTAATCAGCCCCAGCATTTT. V and J are TRBV19 and TRBJ1-5; D is perhaps TRBD1 (6 bases). Trimming stripped 5 bases from V and 4 bases from J, with 12 bases between. Germline V CDR1 and CDR2: LNHDA, SQIVND (reference sequence). The CDR3 runs to 14 residues.